The clone carrying this TCR beta chain appeared a few times. This record belongs to a study of blood T cells in healthy people across ages. A sample-barcoded 5' primer and a J-beta primer mix were used in a second PCR of about 7 to 12 cycles. TCRdb redid the calling of the 5' RACE reads with MiXCR, one entry per CDR3 protein. The table records nearly 800,000 distinct CDR3 sequences, around 50% of them present only once. The V end lost 4 bases, the J end lost 1 base, and 7 bases lay between the germline ends. From germline, CDR1 is SEHNR and CDR2 FQNEAQ (reference sequence). CDR3 length: 13 amino acids.

The chain couples TRBV7-9 to TRBJ2-5; D unclear. The clonotype comes from a man aged 35 to 55 in good health. Sequencing input: blood. The CDR3 is CASSSEIQETQYF. The CDR3 nucleotides read TGTGCCAGCAGCTCGGAAATCCAAGAGACCCAGTACTTC.